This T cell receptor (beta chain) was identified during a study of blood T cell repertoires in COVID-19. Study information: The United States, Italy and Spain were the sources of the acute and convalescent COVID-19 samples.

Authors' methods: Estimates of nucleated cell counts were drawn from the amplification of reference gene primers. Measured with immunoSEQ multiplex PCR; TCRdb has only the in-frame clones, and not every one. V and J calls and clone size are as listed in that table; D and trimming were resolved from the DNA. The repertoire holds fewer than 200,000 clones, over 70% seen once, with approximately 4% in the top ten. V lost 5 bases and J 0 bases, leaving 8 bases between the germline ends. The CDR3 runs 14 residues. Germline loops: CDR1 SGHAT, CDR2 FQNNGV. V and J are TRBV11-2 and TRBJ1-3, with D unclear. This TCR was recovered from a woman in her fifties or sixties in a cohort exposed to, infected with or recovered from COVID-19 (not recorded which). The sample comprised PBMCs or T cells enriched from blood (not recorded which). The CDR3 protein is CASSPLSSGNTIYF. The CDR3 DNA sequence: TGTGCCAGCAGCCCCCTGAGCTCTGGAAACACCATATATTTT. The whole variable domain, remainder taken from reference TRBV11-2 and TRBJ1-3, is EAGVAQSPRYKIIEKRQSVAFWCNPISGHATLYWYQQILGQGPKLLIQFQNNGVVDDSQLPKDRFSAERLKGVDSTLKIQPAKLEDSAVYLCASSPLSSGNTIYFGEGSWLTVV.